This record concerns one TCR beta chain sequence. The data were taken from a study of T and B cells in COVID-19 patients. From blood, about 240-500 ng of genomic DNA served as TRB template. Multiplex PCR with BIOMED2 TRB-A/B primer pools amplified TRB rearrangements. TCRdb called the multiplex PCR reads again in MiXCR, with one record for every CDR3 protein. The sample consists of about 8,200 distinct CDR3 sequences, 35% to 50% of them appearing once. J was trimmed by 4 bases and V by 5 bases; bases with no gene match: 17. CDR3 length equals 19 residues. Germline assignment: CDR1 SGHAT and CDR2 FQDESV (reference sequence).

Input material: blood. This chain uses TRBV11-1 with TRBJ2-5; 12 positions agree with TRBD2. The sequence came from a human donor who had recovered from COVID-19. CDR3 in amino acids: CASSPQLAGGTGGRETQYF. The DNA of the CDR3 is TGTGCCAGCAGCCCCCAACTAGCGGGGGGCACCGGGGGGCGAGAGACCCAGTACTTC.